The T cell receptor beta chain described here comes from a study of T cell responses to AZD1222 COVID-19 vaccine. In germline, CDR1 is SNHLY, CDR2 FYNNEI. The CDR3 runs to 13 residues. V lost 4 bases to trimming and J lost 5 bases, with 11 bases between them. Concerning this clone itself: The antigen remains unidentified.

Broader study findings: Spike was spanned by vaccine-associated CD4 TCRs, which were dominant at 160-218 and 743-854.

Only in-frame clones appear in the TCRdb table, and some are missing; sequencing was by immunoSEQ multiplex PCR. The data show roughly 120,000 clones, 85% to 90% seen once. The sequence was collected from an adult in good health. Source: peripheral blood, taken on day 0 of AZD1222 vaccination. The J gene is TRBJ2-5, the V gene TRBV2; D is unresolved. The CDR3 nucleotides read TGTGCCAGCAGTGGAGTCGTGAGGGAGACCCAGTACTTC. Protein: CASSGVVRETQYF.